What follows is one T cell receptor beta chain and its context. Original methodology: Nucleated cell number was recorded as an estimate derived from reference gene primer amplification. The method was immunoSEQ multiplex PCR; TCRdb's version includes in-frame clones alone and lacks a portion of them. V, J and clone size are those of that table, while D and trimming were read from the DNA. Counted here are about 77,000 clones, around three quarters occurring once; the ten biggest clones make up 4% to 6%. This entry comes from a study of blood T cell repertoires in COVID-19. As for the study in general: Samples representing acute and convalescent COVID-19 were sourced from the United States, Italy and Spain.

This TCR derives from a woman in her 70s with acute or convalescent COVID-19. The sample consisted of peripheral blood.

In nucleotides, the CDR3 is TGTGCCACCTCAACCGGGGGAGCGACCCAGTACTTC. It specifies CATSTGGATQYF. This rearrangement joins TRBV12-3 or TRBV12-4 to TRBJ2-5; weak D call: TRBD2 (6 bases). The CDR3 spans 12 residues. V lost 10 bases and J 7 bases, leaving 16 bases between the germline ends.